A single sample is the source of the 6 T cell receptor beta chains below, sequenced in a study of blood T cells in healthy people across ages. Using a J-beta primer mix together with a sample-barcoded 5' primer, a second PCR was run for 7 to 11 cycles. TCRdb recomputed calls from the 5' RACE reads with MiXCR, one row per CDR3 protein. The repertoire holds 890,000 or so distinct CDR3 sequences, around two thirds seen once, with about 27% in the top ten. The sequenced sample was blood. These receptors all come from a young man in good health.

In its sample, this clonotype was seen once. The CDR3 loop is CASSRDSPPQYF. DNA for the CDR3: TGTGCCAGCAGCCGGGACTCCCCTCCCCAGTATTTT. The V gene is TRBV5-6, the J gene TRBJ2-3, with a weak D call TRBD2 (6 bases). Germline V gene data show CDR1 as SGHDT and CDR2 as YYEEEE. This CDR3 is 12 amino acids long. Deletions cut 4 bases from V and 12 bases from J, with 15 bases between. The whole variable domain, filled in from reference TRBV5-6 and TRBJ2-3, reads DAGVTQSPTHLIKTRGQQVTLRCSPKSGHDTVSWYQQALGQGPQFIFQYYEEEERQRGNFPDRFSGHQFPNYSSELNVNALLLGDSALYLCASSRDSPPQYFGPGTRLTVL.

The rearrangement links TRBV6-1 to TRBJ1-2; D not resolved. CDR1 is MNHNS and CDR2 is SASEGT in the germline V gene. The CDR3 has 13 residues. The ends were cut back, 1 base at V and 3 bases at J, with 6 bases in the middle. The CDR3 sequence is CASSEGGYYGYTF. In nucleotides, the CDR3 is TGTGCCAGCAGTGAAGGGGGATACTATGGCTACACCTTC.

V usage is TRBV9 and J usage is TRBJ1-1; 8 positions agree with TRBD1. Trimming removed 4 bases from V and 3 bases from J; junction bases left unmatched: 8. In germline, CDR1 is SGDLS, CDR2 YYNGEE. This CDR3 is 15 amino acids long. DNA of the CDR3: TGTGCCAGCAGCTATGGGACAGGCGGGTACACTGAAGCTTTCTTT. Amino acid sequence: CASSYGTGGYTEAFF.

The chain employs TRBV6-6 and TRBJ1-4; tentatively, D is TRBD1 (5 bases). Germline V gene sequence: CDR1 MNHNY, CDR2 SVGAGI (reference sequence). There are 15 residues in the CDR3. The ends were cut back, 6 bases at V and 4 bases at J, with 15 bases in the middle. CDR3 DNA sequence: TGTGCCAGCAGGGATTCCCGAGGGGTTAATGAAAAACTGTTTTTT. Amino acid sequence: CASRDSRGVNEKLFF.

This chain links TRBV20-1 with TRBJ2-3; no clear D gene. Trimming pared 0 bases from V and 7 bases from J, leaving 11 bases between. CDR3 length: 13 amino acids. Germline V gene lookup returns CDR1 DFQATT and CDR2 SNEGSKA (reference sequence). The CDR3 region has the DNA TGCAGTGCTAGAGACTACAGTACAAATACGCAGTATTTT. Residues: CSARDYSTNTQYF.

This chain joins TRBV20-1 and TRBJ1-5; perhaps TRBD1 as D (5 bases). CDR3 length: 12 amino acids. With 5 bases removed from V and 9 bases from J, the gap between germline ends came to 14 bases. Germline V gene data show CDR1 as DFQATT and CDR2 as SNEGSKA (reference sequence). CDR3 in amino acids: CSAPDGGRPQHF. DNA of the CDR3: TGCAGTGCTCCGGACGGGGGACGGCCCCAGCATTTT.